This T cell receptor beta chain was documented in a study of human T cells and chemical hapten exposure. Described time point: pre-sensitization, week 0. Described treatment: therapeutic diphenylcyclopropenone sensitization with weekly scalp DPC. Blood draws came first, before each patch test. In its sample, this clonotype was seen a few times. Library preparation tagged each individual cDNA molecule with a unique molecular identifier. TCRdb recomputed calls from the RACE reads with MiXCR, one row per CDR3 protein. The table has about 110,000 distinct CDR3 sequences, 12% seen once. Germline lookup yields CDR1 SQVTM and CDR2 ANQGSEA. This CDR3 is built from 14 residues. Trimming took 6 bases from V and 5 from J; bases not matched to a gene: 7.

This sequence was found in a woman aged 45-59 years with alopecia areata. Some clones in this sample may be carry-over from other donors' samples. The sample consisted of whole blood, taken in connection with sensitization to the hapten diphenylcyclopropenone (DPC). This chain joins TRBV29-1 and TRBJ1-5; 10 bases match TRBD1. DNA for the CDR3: TGCAGCGTCTCACCCGGGACAGGGGATCAGCCCCAGCATTTT. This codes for CSVSPGTGDQPQHF.